This TCR beta chain was identified in a study of cytomegalovirus exposure and HLA in healthy donors. The PCR contained 60 Vbeta and 13 Jbeta primers. Data came from immunoSEQ multiplex PCR; TCRdb stores just in-frame clones and leaves some out. This table holds some 220,000 clones, around 78% found once. V gave up 4 bases and J gave up 0 bases, with 13 bases separating them. Germline V gene data show CDR1 as SGHDT and CDR2 as YYEEEE. This CDR3 is 15 amino acids long. The study, taken as a whole, reports: It is likely that the observed cluster of highly shared sequence variants was a sequencing artifact. Whilst most TCR sequences proved rare, a subset of public TCRs occurred across many donors.

The table lists this clone with a few counts. The antigen is unknown. The sample taken for sequencing was PBMCs. This chain links TRBV5-6 with TRBJ1-1; weak D call: TRBD1 (6 bases). The TCR originated in a boy aged 5-17 years in good health and CMV-seronegative. CDR3 in DNA: TGTGCCAGCAGCCAAGGGGGACCCTTGAACACTGAAGCTTTCTTT. Protein product: CASSQGGPLNTEAFF.